These 8 T cell receptor beta chains were all obtained from the same sample, sequenced in a study of control samples from healthy donors and cancer patients (dated by TCRdb to between 2020 and 2021). To prepare the library, the immunoSEQ multiplex PCR assay was applied. TCRdb limited this immuneACCESS table to in-frame rearrangements with V and J called. A share of clones is missing; checked studies link under half to unresolved V genes, and the rest is unexplained. Counted in this sample were tens of thousands of clones; 75% to 95% of them appeared once. About 15% of the sample rests with the top ten. The sample taken for sequencing was blood. The receptor source for this set is a man aged 30 to 45 in good health.

The rearrangement joins TRBV30 to TRBJ1-2; TRBD1 agrees at 11 bases. The CDR3 has 15 amino acids. Germline CDR1 reads GTSNPN; CDR2 reads SVGIG (reference sequence). V lost 4 bases to trimming and J lost 4 bases; unmatched junction nucleotides: 8. The CDR3 region is CAWTRDRGALYGYTF. The CDR3 DNA reads TGTGCCTGGACAAGGGACAGGGGGGCTCTCTATGGCTACACCTTC. The whole variable domain, filled in from reference TRBV30 and TRBJ1-2, reads SQTIHQWPATLVQPVGSPLSLECTVEGTSNPNLYWYRQAAGRGLQLLFYSVGIGQISSEVPQNLSASRPQDRQFILSSKKLLLSDSGFYLCAWTRDRGALYGYTFGSGTRLTVV.

The V and J genes are TRBV28 and TRBJ2-3, with 9 bases fitting TRBD1. The J segment lost 6 bases and the V segment lost 3 bases, leaving 7 bases of the junction unmatched. The V gene's germline CDR1 is MDHEN and CDR2 SYDVKM. The CDR3 covers 15 residues. CDR3 DNA: TGTGCCAGCAGTTTCTCCGGGACAGGGAGCGATACGCAGTATTTT. Its protein product is CASSFSGTGSDTQYF. Based on the CDR3 plus reference TRBV28 and TRBJ2-3, the full variable domain is DVKVTQSSRYLVKRTGEKVFLECVQDMDHENMFWYRQDPGLGLRLIYFSYDVKMKEKGDIPEGYSVSREKKERFSLILESASTNQTSMYLCASSFSGTGSDTQYFGPGTRLTVL.

The chain is built from TRBV15 and TRBJ1-2; D is unclear. Between the trimmed V and J ends, which lost 1 base and 0 bases, there was a span of 9 bases. In germline, CDR1 is LNHNV, CDR2 YYDKDF (reference sequence). This CDR3 has 15 residues. This CDR3 reads CATSRGGGTNYGYTF. Here the CDR3 DNA reads TGTGCCACCAGCAGAGGTGGAGGGACTAACTATGGCTACACCTTC.

The table lists this clone with a count of one. The V call is TRBV10-3, the J call TRBJ2-3; no clear D. This CDR3 is built from 13 residues. Trimming pared 0 bases from V and 9 bases from J, leaving 10 bases between. From germline, CDR1 is ENHRY and CDR2 SYGVKD. The CDR3 nucleotides read TGTGCCATCAGTGAGTCGGGTTTAGCAACGCAGTATTTT. Protein sequence: CAISESGLATQYF.

This sequence joins TRBV12-3 or TRBV12-4 and TRBJ2-7; TRBD1 aligns across 9 bases. Trimming at V came to 7 bases and at J to 9 bases, leaving 10 bases not matched to a gene. There are 13 residues in the CDR3. In DNA, the CDR3 is TGTGCCAGCAATGGCCCGGGACAGGGTACGCAGTACTTC. It translates to CASNGPGQGTQYF.

The CDR3 protein is CATRGREGSQPQHF. The CDR3 DNA sequence: TGTGCCACCAGGGGACGGGAAGGTAGTCAGCCCCAGCATTTT. V and J are TRBV15 and TRBJ1-5; TRBD1 might be the D (5 bases). V lost 6 bases to trimming and J lost 6 bases, with 15 bases between them. CDR1 and CDR2 (germline): LNHNV, YYDKDF (reference sequence). This CDR3 region has 14 residues.

This clone was recorded a few times. Other nucleotide sequences in the sample specify the same CDR3. This sequence joins TRBV6-1 and TRBJ1-5, with D possibly TRBD1 on 5 matching bases. Trimming took 3 bases from V and 4 from J, leaving 16 bases between them. CDR3 length: 16 amino acids. Germline-derived CDR1 and CDR2 are MNHNS and SASEGT. The CDR3 nucleotides read TGTGCCAGCAGTGACGGGGGGTTTGGTCAGAATCAGCCCCAGCATTTT. It yields the protein CASSDGGFGQNQPQHF.

This rearrangement joins TRBV27 to TRBJ2-5, with 10 bases that match TRBD2. Looked up from germline, CDR1 is MNHEY and CDR2 is SMNVEV (reference sequence). J gave up 1 base and V 5 bases, and 10 bases lay outside the gene matches. This CDR3 is built from 17 residues. The CDR3 loop reads CASSPFPTSGFQETQYF. The DNA for the CDR3 is TGTGCCAGCAGTCCTTTTCCGACTAGCGGGTTCCAAGAGACCCAGTACTTC.